This T cell receptor (beta chain) was sequenced for a study of blood T cell repertoires in COVID-19. Overall study context: The samples span acute and convalescent COVID-19 from the United States, Italy and Spain. T cells, B-cell-depleted T cells, or PBMCs supplied cDNA or gDNA.

In the authors' workflow: Reference gene primer amplification gave estimated nucleated cell counts. Only in-frame clones appear in the TCRdb table, and some are missing; sequencing was by immunoSEQ multiplex PCR. That table furnishes V, J and clone size, whereas the DNA furnished D and trimming. This sample carries over 300,000 clones, 89% of them seen once, and the ten largest clones take 1% to 1.5%. This CDR3 region has 14 residues. Germline V CDR1 and CDR2: MDHEN, SYDVKM. Trimming cost V 6 bases and J 7 bases, with 15 bases left between them. The clonotype was recovered from a man aged 35 to 55 with acute or convalescent COVID-19. The rearrangement links TRBV28 to TRBJ1-4; TRBD1 might be the D (6 bases). The sequenced sample consisted of peripheral blood. CDR3 in DNA: TGTGCCAGCAGCCCCGGGACATTGCGTGAAAAACTGTTTTTT. This gives the protein CASSPGTLREKLFF.